A selection of T cell receptor beta chains follows, all from one sample in a study of cytomegalovirus exposure and HLA in healthy donors. Libraries were prepared by immunoSEQ multiplex PCR; TCRdb keeps only in-frame clonotypes and omits some of them. The sample holds about 200,000 clones, around 86% seen once. The specimen sequenced was PBMCs. The receptors stem from a woman aged 35 to 49 in good health and CMV-seronegative. CDR3s include the opening cysteine and the closing phenylalanine or tryptophan. The order of the fields is J gene, D gene, clone size, V gene, CDR3 protein, CDR3 DNA. The D gene is left open where the match is weak. Clone size is given for some rows only: seen once, a few or many times, or a class if the clone is expanded.

TRBJ2-5	TRBD2	-	TRBV9	CASSVGLAGGEKTQYF	TGTGCCAGCAGCGTAGGGCTAGCGGGAGGGGAAAAGACCCAGTACTTC
TRBJ2-3	TRBD2	-	TRBV7-3	CASSKTSGRVDTQYF	TGTGCCAGCAGCAAAACTAGCGGCAGAGTAGATACGCAGTATTTT
TRBJ2-3	-	-	TRBV5-1	CASSLWLARTDTQYF	TGCGCCAGCAGCTTGTGGCTAGCGCGCACAGATACGCAGTATTTT
TRBJ2-5	TRBD2	-	TRBV7-9	CASSLAGGAAQETQYF	TGTGCCAGCAGCCTGGCGGGGGGAGCAGCTCAAGAGACCCAGTACTTC
TRBJ2-7	TRBD2	-	TRBV5-1	CASSLPPSGSSYEQYF	TGCGCCAGCAGCTTGCCTCCTAGCGGGAGCTCCTACGAGCAGTACTTC
TRBJ2-3	-	once	TRBV27	CASSLTRFADTQYF	TGTGCCAGCAGTTTAACCAGATTCGCAGATACGCAGTATTTT
TRBJ1-2	TRBD1	-	TRBV30	CASSTGTAYGYTF	TGTGCTTCATCGACCGGGACAGCCTATGGCTACACCTTC
TRBJ1-5	-	-	TRBV6-5	CASSLYDRSQPQHF	TGTGCCAGCAGTTTATACGACAGGTCTCAGCCCCAGCATTTT
TRBJ1-4	-	once	TRBV4-1	CASSPIDISTNEKLFF	TGCGCCAGCAGCCCGATAGACATTTCAACTAATGAAAAACTGTTTTTT
TRBJ2-2	-	once	TRBV9	CASSVTLPTGELFF	TGTGCCAGCAGCGTAACCCTACCCACCGGGGAGCTGTTTTTT
TRBJ1-1	-	-	TRBV18	CASSPPAYYTEAFF	TGTGCCAGCTCACCACCCGCGTATTACACTGAAGCTTTCTTT
TRBJ2-5	-	-	TRBV18	CASSPIGRRETQYF	TGTGCCAGCTCACCTATTGGCCGGAGGGAGACCCAGTACTTC
TRBJ2-2	TRBD2	-	TRBV7-3	CASSLNGGLAASPRSGELFF	TGTGCCAGCAGCTTAAATGGTGGACTAGCCGCCTCCCCTAGGAGCGGGGAGCTGTTTTTT
TRBJ2-7	TRBD2	once	TRBV28	CASSSSYTPGGGVSYEQYF	TGTGCCAGCAGTTCCTCTTATACCCCCGGGGGGGGCGTCTCCTACGAGCAGTACTTC
TRBJ2-2	TRBD2	-	TRBV10-2	CATGTSGDGGELFF	TGCGCCACCGGGACTAGCGGGGACGGCGGGGAGCTGTTTTTT
TRBJ1-2	TRBD1	-	TRBV6-1	CASIRDRGTGYTF	TGTGCCAGCATTAGAGACAGGGGAACGGGCTACACCTTC
TRBJ2-1	-	-	TRBV7-3	CASSFQGYNEQFF	TGTGCCAGCAGCTTTCAGGGGTACAATGAGCAGTTCTTC
TRBJ2-7	TRBD1	-	TRBV27	CASSPSRGPAGYEQYF	TGTGCCAGCAGTCCATCCAGGGGGCCGGCGGGATACGAGCAGTACTTC
TRBJ2-2	-	-	TRBV6-5	CASSNGAGNTGELFF	TGTGCCAGCAGTAACGGAGCGGGGAACACCGGGGAGCTGTTTTTT
TRBJ1-5	-	-	TRBV28	CASFQSNQPQHF	TGTGCCAGCTTTCAAAGCAATCAGCCCCAGCATTTT
TRBJ2-5	TRBD1	-	TRBV5-1	CASNQRGQGGGETQYF	TGCGCCAGCAACCAGAGAGGACAGGGTGGGGGGGAGACCCAGTACTTC
TRBJ2-3	-	-	TRBV5-1	CASSLAGIDTQYF	TGCGCCAGCAGCTTGGCGGGGATTGATACGCAGTATTTT
TRBJ1-1	TRBD1	-	TRBV6-1	CASRKPGQGNAFF	TGTGCCAGCAGAAAACCGGGACAGGGGAACGCTTTCTTT
TRBJ2-1	TRBD1	-	TRBV4-3	CASSQPGQGFSREQFF	TGCGCCAGCAGCCAGCCGGGACAGGGTTTTTCCAGGGAGCAGTTCTTC
TRBJ2-5	TRBD1	-	TRBV6-1	CASSALGQGRYF	TGTGCCAGCAGTGCTCTGGGACAGGGACGGTACTTC
TRBJ1-2	-	few	TRBV9	CASSVDAGRNYGYTF	TGTGCCAGCAGCGTAGACGCGGGACGGAACTATGGCTACACCTTC
TRBJ1-1	TRBD1	few	TRBV6-5	CASSWTGNTEAFF	TGTGCCAGCAGTTGGACAGGGAACACTGAAGCTTTCTTT
TRBJ2-1	-	-	TRBV7-2	CASSFSGGASYNEQFF	TGTGCCAGCAGCTTCTCAGGCGGGGCCTCCTACAATGAGCAGTTCTTC
TRBJ1-4	-	-	TRBV19	CASSTVGGAVNEKLFF	TGTGCCAGTAGTACCGTTGGGGGGGCAGTTAATGAAAAACTGTTTTTT
TRBJ2-2	-	-	TRBV7-3	CASSFGRNTGELFF	TGTGCCAGCAGCTTCGGGAGAAACACCGGGGAGCTGTTTTTT
TRBJ2-5	-	-	TRBV6-1	CASSEAARGWETQYF	TGTGCCAGCAGTGAAGCAGCCAGGGGATGGGAGACCCAGTACTTC
TRBJ1-5	TRBD1	-	TRBV6-1	CASIIQGAGNQPQHF	TGTGCCAGCATTATACAGGGGGCTGGCAATCAGCCCCAGCATTTT
TRBJ1-1	-	once	TRBV29-1	CSVGEATGALFF	TGCAGCGTTGGGGAAGCTACAGGCGCTCTTTTCTTT
TRBJ1-1	TRBD1	few	TRBV5-1	CATSGTGEGRTEAFF	TGCGCCACAAGCGGCACAGGGGAAGGAAGGACTGAAGCTTTCTTT
TRBJ2-6	TRBD1	-	TRBV9	CASSSQTGPSSGANVLTF	TGTGCCAGCAGCTCGCAGACAGGGCCGAGCTCTGGGGCCAACGTCCTGACTTTC
TRBJ2-4	TRBD2	-	TRBV5-4	CASSLGGLGGAKNIQYF	TGTGCCAGCAGCTTGGGTGGTCTGGGGGGGGCCAAAAACATTCAGTACTTC
TRBJ2-6	-	-	TRBV28	CASSSPSGNSGANVLTF	TGTGCCAGCAGTTCCCCCTCCGGTAACTCTGGGGCCAACGTCCTGACTTTC
TRBJ2-7	TRBD1	-	TRBV28	CASSLTQGASYEQYF	TGTGCCAGCAGCCTCACACAGGGGGCATCCTACGAGCAGTACTTC
TRBJ2-3	TRBD2	-	TRBV5-1	CASSPGPLAGTDTQYF	TGCGCCAGCAGCCCGGGCCCCCTAGCGGGCACAGATACGCAGTATTTT
TRBJ2-7	-	-	TRBV9	CASSVVDGAGLYEQYF	TGTGCCAGCAGCGTAGTGGACGGCGCGGGACTCTACGAGCAGTACTTC
TRBJ2-1	-	-	TRBV6-6	CASSSGGFPTYNEQFF	TGTGCCAGCAGTTCGGGTGGGTTCCCAACCTACAATGAGCAGTTCTTC
TRBJ1-1	TRBD1	-	TRBV7-3	CASSKTGLGTEAFF	TGTGCCAGCAGCAAGACAGGGCTTGGCACTGAAGCTTTCTTT
TRBJ2-7	TRBD2	-	TRBV6-4	CASSERDYPTYEQYF	TGTGCCAGCAGTGAACGGGACTACCCAACCTACGAGCAGTACTTC
TRBJ2-1	-	-	TRBV6-1	CASSLSSYNEQFF	TGTGCCAGCAGTTTGAGCTCCTACAATGAGCAGTTCTTC
TRBJ2-5	TRBD1	-	TRBV7-9	CASSTAGGGETQYF	TGTGCCAGCAGCACTGCAGGGGGCGGCGAGACCCAGTACTTC
TRBJ1-5	TRBD1	once	TRBV18	CASSTGQGIRQPQHF	TGTGCCAGCTCCACGGGACAGGGAATCAGGCAGCCCCAGCATTTT